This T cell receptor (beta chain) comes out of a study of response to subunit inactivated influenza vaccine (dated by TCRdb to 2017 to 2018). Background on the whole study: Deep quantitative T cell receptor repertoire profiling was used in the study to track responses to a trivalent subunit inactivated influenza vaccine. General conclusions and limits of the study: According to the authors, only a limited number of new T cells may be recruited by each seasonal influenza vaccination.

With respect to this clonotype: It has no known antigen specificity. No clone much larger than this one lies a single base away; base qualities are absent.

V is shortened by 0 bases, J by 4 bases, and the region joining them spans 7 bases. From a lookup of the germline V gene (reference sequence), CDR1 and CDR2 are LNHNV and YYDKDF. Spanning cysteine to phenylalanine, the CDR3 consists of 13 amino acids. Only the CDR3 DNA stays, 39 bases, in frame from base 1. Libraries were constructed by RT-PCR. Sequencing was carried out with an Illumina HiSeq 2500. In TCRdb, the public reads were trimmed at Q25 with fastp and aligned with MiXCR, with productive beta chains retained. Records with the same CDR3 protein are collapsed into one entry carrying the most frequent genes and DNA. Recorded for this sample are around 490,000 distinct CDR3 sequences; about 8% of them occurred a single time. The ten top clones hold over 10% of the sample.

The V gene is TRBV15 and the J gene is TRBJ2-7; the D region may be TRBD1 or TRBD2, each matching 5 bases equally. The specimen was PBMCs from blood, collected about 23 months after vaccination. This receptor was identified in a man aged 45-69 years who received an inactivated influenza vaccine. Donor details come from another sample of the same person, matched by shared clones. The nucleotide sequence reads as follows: TGTGCCACCAGCAGAGATGAGGGGTACGAGCAGTACTTC. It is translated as CATSRDEGYEQYF.